The 31 T cell receptor delta chains listed next were all sequenced from one sample in a study of gamma-delta chains in newborns, infants, children. TCRdb re-called the reads using CATT. The sample lists some 11,000 delta-chain clones, 3.5% occurring once. The specimen was blood. The receptors here all came from a child who was a newborn, infant or young child, either healthy, febrile or measles-vaccinated (not recorded which).

A remark on this clone: Possible read error: a much larger clone is one base away. The chain carries TRDV2 and TRDJ1; D is perhaps TRDD3 (6 bases). The germline V gene has CDR1 GEAIGNYY and CDR2 EKD. This CDR3 region has 14 residues. The ends were cut back, 0 bases at V and 1 base at J, with 8 bases in the middle. CDR3 residues: CACDTVWGTDKLIF. Here the CDR3 DNA reads TGTGCCTGTGACACCGTCTGGGGCACCGATAAACTCATCTTT.

The DNA of the CDR3 is TGTGCCGCCCCCCTCCGGCGAGGGATACCTCCCGACACCGATAAACTCATCTTT. It yields the protein CAAPLRRGIPPDTDKLIF. The chain recombines TRDV3 with TRDJ1; 7 positions match TRDD3. CDR1 and CDR2 (germline): TVYSNPD, GDNSRS (reference sequence). This CDR3 has 18 amino acids. V was pared by 5 bases and J by 0 bases, with 21 bases of the junction left unmatched.

As concerns this clone: The sample contains more than one DNA sequence encoding this CDR3. The chain has TRDV2 and TRDJ1; 10 bases match TRDD3. CDR1 GEAIGNYY and CDR2 EKD come from the germline V gene. The CDR3 is 15 amino acids. V lost 1 base to trimming and J lost 4 bases; unmatched junction nucleotides: 5. Here the CDR3 DNA reads TGTGCCTGTGACACGCTGGGGGATAATGACGATAAACTCATCTTT. Its translation: CACDTLGDNDDKLIF.

The J gene is TRDJ3, the V gene TRDV2; D remains ambiguous. Germline values: CDR1 GEAIGNYY, CDR2 EKD. V shed 0 bases and J shed 4 bases, with 9 bases lying between them. The CDR3 covers 16 residues. The CDR3 is CACDTPGTWDTRQMFF. DNA of the CDR3: TGTGCCTGTGACACCCCCGGGACTTGGGACACCCGACAGATGTTTTTC.

Of note for this clone: Other DNA sequences in this sample translate to the same CDR3. The chain combines TRDV1 with TRDJ1, with 8 bases matching TRDD3. Germline-derived CDR1 and CDR2 are TSWWSYY and QGS. The CDR3 is made up of 19 amino acids. Losses at the gene ends were 5 bases for V and 3 bases for J; bases not matched to a gene: 20. DNA for the CDR3: TGTGCTCTTGGGCCATATCCGGGCTTTACTGGGGGGTACGCCGATAAACTCATCTTT. This translates into CALGPYPGFTGGYADKLIF.

This clone was observed a handful of times. The V and J genes are TRDV2 and TRDJ1; possibly TRDD3 for D (6 bases). Deletions cut 6 bases from V and 1 base from J, with 26 bases between. Germline V lookup: CDR1 GEAIGNYY, CDR2 EKD. The CDR3 runs to 18 residues. The CDR3 loop is CACSLLPGVGMITDKLIF. In DNA, the CDR3 is TGTGCCTGTTCTCTCCTCCCGGGGGTGGGGATGATCACCGATAAACTCATCTTT.

This clone has only a few counts. The chain employs TRAV29/DV5 and TRDJ1, with TRDD3 matching 10 bases. The CDR3 consists of 19 residues. V shed 0 bases and J 0 bases; nucleotides not matched to a gene: 14. In germline, CDR1 is NSMFDY, CDR2 ISSIKDK. The CDR3 loop reads CAASVQDTGGFQYTDKLIF. The CDR3, as DNA: TGTGCAGCAAGCGTCCAGGATACTGGGGGATTCCAGTACACCGATAAACTCATCTTT.

This clone has more than one count but fewer than ten. The identical CDR3 is also encoded by other nucleotide sequences in the sample. The gene calls are TRDV1 and TRDJ1, with 9 bases lining up with TRDD3. Germline V CDR1 and CDR2: TSWWSYY, QGS. With 0 bases clipped from V and 1 base from J, the junction kept 21 bases outside the gene matches. This CDR3 is 22 amino acids long. The CDR3 region has the DNA TGTGCTCTTGGGGAACTAGATCGTCGTAGGGGACTGGGGGACCTGTGCACCGATAAACTCATCTTT. Encoded protein: CALGELDRRRGLGDLCTDKLIF.

The gene calls are TRDV1 and TRDJ1; a possible D gene is TRDD3 (5 bases). The CDR3 is 16 amino acids. V was pared by 3 bases and J by 4 bases, with 18 bases between. Germline CDR1 reads TSWWSYY; CDR2 reads QGS. The CDR3 region has the DNA TGTGCTCTTGGGGATCTTCGGGATTTGTGGGACGATAAACTCATCTTT. Residues: CALGDLRDLWDDKLIF.

This rearrangement joins TRDV1 to TRDJ1, with 9 positions matching TRDD2. This CDR3 has 21 amino acids. Trimming removed 0 bases from V and 0 bases from J; junction bases left unmatched: 17. Germline V gene data show CDR1 as TSWWSYY and CDR2 as QGS. The CDR3 DNA reads TGTGCTCTTGGGGAACTCCCTTCCTACGAGTACTGGGCCCCGTACACCGATAAACTCATCTTT. This translates into CALGELPSYEYWAPYTDKLIF.

By share of the sample, this clone is large. The same CDR3 can be traced to other DNA sequences in this sample. The rearrangement links TRDV2 to TRDJ1, with TRDD3 matching 12 bases. Germline V lookup: CDR1 GEAIGNYY, CDR2 EKD. Trimming cost V 0 bases and J 4 bases; bases outside gene matches: 11. This CDR3 contains 18 residues. The CDR3 loop is CACDTIPTGGYSDDKLIF. CDR3 nucleotide sequence: TGTGCCTGTGACACCATCCCTACTGGGGGATACTCGGACGATAAACTCATCTTT.

A few counts support this clone. Within the sample, other DNA sequences also encode this same CDR3. The rearrangement links TRDV1 to TRDJ1, with TRDD3 matching 11 bases. V trimming: 2 bases; J trimming: 6 bases; junction bases outside the gene matches: 35. The CDR3 extends over 25 amino acids. Germline V CDR1 and CDR2: TSWWSYY, QGS. CDR3: CALGERSRFASGDLGDTRGHYKLIF. In nucleotides, the CDR3 is TGTGCTCTTGGGGAAAGGAGTCGGTTCGCAAGTGGCGACCTGGGGGATACACGAGGCCATTATAAACTCATCTTT.

This clone showed up just a few times. The rearrangement uses TRDV1 and TRDJ1; D gene ambiguous. The CDR3 runs to 17 residues. V was trimmed by 0 bases and J by 0 bases, leaving 14 bases between them. The germline V gene encodes CDR1 TSWWSYY and CDR2 QGS. The CDR3 sequence is CALGELPGFSYTDKLIF. The DNA for the CDR3 is TGTGCTCTTGGGGAACTGCCCGGTTTCAGCTACACCGATAAACTCATCTTT.

With respect to this clone: The protein recorded in TCRdb matches a much larger clone and deviates from this DNA's translation at residue 3, suggesting a read error; the protein here is obtained by translating the DNA. J is TRDJ2 and V is TRDV2; 8 nucleotides agree with TRDD3. The CDR3 is made up of 16 amino acids. Germline CDR1 reads GEAIGNYY; CDR2 reads EKD. Here the CDR3 DNA reads TGTGCCTATGACGTACTGGGGGGAGGTTTGACAGCACAACTCTTCTTT. Residues: CAYDVLGGGLTAQLFF.

The rearrangement links TRDV1 to TRDJ1; TRDD3 aligns across 8 bases. The J gene comes from matching the DNA to germline here; TCRdb lacks it. After removal of 4 bases from V and 0 bases from J, the junction contained 25 bases not matched to a gene. The germline CDR1 and CDR2 sequences are TSWWSYY and QGS. This CDR3 is 22 amino acids long. CDR3: CALGVLPVLGGIRRGYTDKLIF. The DNA of the CDR3 is TGTGCTCTTGGGGTTCTTCCCGTACTGGGGGGGATTCGGCGGGGCTACACCGATAAACTCATCTTT.

By frequency in the sample, this clone is medium-sized. J is TRDJ1 and V is TRDV2; D is possibly TRDD3 (6 bases). The length of the CDR3 is 16 residues. Germline CDR1 reads GEAIGNYY; CDR2 reads EKD. Between the trimmed V and J ends, which lost 3 bases and 1 base, there was a span of 17 bases. CDR3: CACDPLSRGFTDKLIF. For the CDR3, the DNA is TGTGCCTGTGACCCCCTTAGCCGGGGATTCACCGATAAACTCATCTTT.

This clone has more than one count but fewer than ten. This chain links TRDV1 with TRDJ1; 10 bases agree with TRDD3. This CDR3 spans 21 amino acids. Germline V gene sequence: CDR1 TSWWSYY, CDR2 QGS. Losses at the gene ends were 4 bases for V and 2 bases for J; bases not matched to a gene: 22. For the CDR3, the DNA is TGTGCTCTTGGGGTCCCAATTGGGGGATACCTCGGATTCCTTACAACCGATAAACTCATCTTT. Protein: CALGVPIGGYLGFLTTDKLIF.

This clone appeared a few times. TCRdb's entry gives the protein of a much larger clone, which mismatches this DNA's translation at residue 9, likely from a read error; the protein reported here is translated from the DNA. V and J are TRDV2 and TRDJ3; 10 bases align to TRDD3. The V gene end was trimmed by 1 base and the J gene end by 0 bases; junction bases not matched to a gene: 2. CDR3 length: 18 amino acids. Germline V gene sequence: CDR1 GEAIGNYY, CDR2 EKD. The CDR3 reads CACDTGGYISWDTRQMFF. The CDR3 DNA is TGTGCCTGTGACACTGGGGGATACATCTCCTGGGACACCCGACAGATGTTTTTC.

The rearrangement joins TRDV1 to TRDJ1; TRDD3 matches 10 bases. This CDR3 region has 20 residues. Germline lookup yields CDR1 TSWWSYY and CDR2 QGS. V lost 1 base to trimming and J lost 0 bases; unmatched junction nucleotides: 14. CDR3 nucleotide sequence: TGTGCTCTTGGGGAACCCAAAGGTAATCTGGGGGATAAGTACACCGATAAACTCATCTTT. Protein: CALGEPKGNLGDKYTDKLIF.

A note on this clone: No DNA is shown, since the ends of the CDR3 on it are uncertain; the CDR3 is the one TCRdb lists. A J gene of TRDJ1 was called, though the V gene was not; the table calls TRDD3, which could not be checked here. Counting both end residues, the CDR3 totals 19 amino acids. CDR3 sequence: CALGVGRGILPLRTDKLIF.

This clone has more than one count but fewer than ten. The chain couples TRDV1 to TRDJ1, with 7 bases matching TRDD3. This CDR3 is 22 amino acids long. Unmatched junction bases numbered 26, after V lost 4 bases and J lost 0 bases. CDR1 is TSWWSYY and CDR2 is QGS in the germline V gene. The CDR3, as DNA: TGTGCTCTTGGGGTTTTCTCCTTACTGGGGTTTCGTCGACCAACGTACACCGATAAACTCATCTTT. As protein: CALGVFSLLGFRRPTYTDKLIF.

This clone is medium-sized in the sample. The genes are TRDV2 and TRDJ1; D is uncertain. V was clipped by 0 bases and J by 0 bases, with 7 bases between them. The CDR3 extends over 14 amino acids. Looked up from germline, CDR1 is GEAIGNYY and CDR2 is EKD. Here the CDR3 reads CACDTVANTDKLIF. For the CDR3, the DNA is TGTGCCTGTGACACCGTAGCTAACACCGATAAACTCATCTTT.

This clone has just a few counts. No V gene was called here, but the J gene is TRDJ1; the DNA was not compared with TRDD3, the D call given in the table. The CDR3 sequence is 19 residues long. DNA of the CDR3: TGTGCTCTTGGGAACCAGCCTATGGGGGGCTGGGGGACCGCCGATAAACTCATCTTT. Protein: CALGNQPMGGWGTADKLIF.

This clone turned up a few times. The V call is TRDV1, the J call TRDJ1; TRDD3 agrees at 7 bases. This CDR3 is 19 amino acids long. Germline trimming cut 2 bases from V and 0 bases from J; bases unmatched to any gene: 15. Germline CDR1 is TSWWSYY and CDR2 is QGS. DNA of the CDR3: TGTGCTCTTGGGGAAGCTGGACCCTGGGGGGTGTCGTACACCGATAAACTCATCTTT. Translating it yields CALGEAGPWGVSYTDKLIF.

In regard to this clone: The protein held in TCRdb is that of a much larger clone and does not match this DNA's translation at residue 4, likely because of a read error; the protein shown is translated from the DNA. The CDR3 protein is CACGNLLGDTRKLIF. The CDR3 nucleotides read TGTGCCTGTGGCAACCTACTGGGGGATACGCGGAAGCTCATCTTT. The chain couples TRDV2 to TRDJ1; 13 positions match TRDD3. V lost 5 bases, J lost 11 bases, and 13 bases stayed unmatched. Germline CDR1 is GEAIGNYY and CDR2 is EKD. There are 15 residues in the CDR3.

V usage is TRDV1 and J usage is TRDJ1; D possibly corresponds to TRDD3 (6 bases). This CDR3 comprises 20 residues. CDR1 is TSWWSYY, CDR2 QGS, per germline. V was cut by 0 bases and J by 3 bases, with 26 bases left in between. CDR3: CALGELEANCWGCPPDKLIF. The CDR3 DNA is TGTGCTCTTGGGGAACTAGAGGCCAACTGTTGGGGATGCCCCCCCGATAAACTCATCTTT.

The genes are TRDV1 and TRDJ1; TRDD2 matches 9 bases. The CDR3 runs to 16 residues. Trimming at V came to 3 bases and at J to 0 bases, leaving 5 bases not matched to a gene. Germline CDR1 TSWWSYY, CDR2 QGS. CDR3 coding DNA: TGTGCTCTTGGGGATTCCCTTCCTACGTACACCGATAAACTCATCTTT. As protein: CALGDSLPTYTDKLIF.

The chain recombines TRDV3 with TRDJ2; no clear D gene. Trimming stripped 5 bases from V and 4 bases from J, with 44 bases between. The CDR3 length is 23 residues. Germline lookup yields CDR1 TVYSNPD and CDR2 GDNSRS (reference sequence). The CDR3 nucleotides are TGTGCCACCCGTCGCGACGACGTCCGGCGTGATGAACCGGATCCGACTAAGACAGCACAACTCTTCTTT. This gives the protein CATRRDDVRRDEPDPTKTAQLFF.

This clone was counted only a few times. CDR3 protein: CALVQPQLLPGSGWYTDKLIF. In DNA form, the CDR3 reads TGTGCTCTTGTCCAACCCCAACTTCTACCGGGGTCCGGTTGGTACACCGATAAACTCATCTTT. This chain uses TRDV1 with TRDJ1, with D unclear. Germline loops: CDR1 TSWWSYY, CDR2 QGS. The V end lost 7 bases, the J end lost 0 bases, and 33 bases lay between the germline ends. CDR3 size: 21 residues.

The chain is built from TRDV2 and TRDJ3; weak D call: TRDD3 (6 bases). With 0 bases removed from V and 1 base from J, the gap between germline ends came to 12 bases. Per the germline V gene, CDR1 is GEAIGNYY and CDR2 is EKD. The CDR3 is 18 amino acids. The CDR3 here is CACDTVGDLSWDTRQMFF. The CDR3, as DNA: TGTGCCTGTGACACCGTTGGGGATCTGTCCTGGGACACCCGACAGATGTTTTTC.

The J gene is TRDJ1, the V gene TRDV2, with 9 bases that match TRDD3. CDR1 and CDR2 from the germline V gene are GEAIGNYY and EKD. CDR3 size: 18 residues. The V segment lost 3 bases and the J segment 0 bases; nucleotides outside the gene matches: 13. CDR3 region: CACDRLTGGPLHTDKLIF. The CDR3 DNA reads as TGTGCCTGTGACCGCCTTACTGGGGGACCACTTCACACCGATAAACTCATCTTT.